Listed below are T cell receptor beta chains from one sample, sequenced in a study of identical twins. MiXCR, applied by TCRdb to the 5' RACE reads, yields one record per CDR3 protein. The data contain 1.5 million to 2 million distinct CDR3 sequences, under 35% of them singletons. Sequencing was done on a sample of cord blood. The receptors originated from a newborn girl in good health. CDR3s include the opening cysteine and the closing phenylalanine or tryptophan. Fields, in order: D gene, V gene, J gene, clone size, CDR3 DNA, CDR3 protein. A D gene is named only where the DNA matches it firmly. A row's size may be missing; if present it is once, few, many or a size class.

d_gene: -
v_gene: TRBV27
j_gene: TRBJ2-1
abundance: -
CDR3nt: TGTGCCAGCAGTTCCACTAGGGTCTCTCGCCATGAGCAGTTCTTC
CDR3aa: CASSSTRVSRHEQFF

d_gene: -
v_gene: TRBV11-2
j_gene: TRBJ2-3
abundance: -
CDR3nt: TGTGCCAGCAGCCCCGCGGCTAGCGAGTCCTTCTCGCAGTATTTT
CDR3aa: CASSPAASESFSQYF

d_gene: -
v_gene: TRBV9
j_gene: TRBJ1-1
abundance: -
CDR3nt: TGTGCCAGCAGCGTAGCTACCGGGGAAGCTTTCTTT
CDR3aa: CASSVATGEAFF

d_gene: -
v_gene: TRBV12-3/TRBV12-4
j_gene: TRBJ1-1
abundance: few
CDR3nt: TGTGCCAGCAGTTTCGGCCGGGGCTACAGGAACACTGAAGCTTTCTTT
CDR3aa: CASSFGRGYRNTEAFF

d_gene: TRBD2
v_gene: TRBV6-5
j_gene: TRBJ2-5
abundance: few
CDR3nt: TGTGCCAGCGGACTAGCGGGAGTCGGCCAGTACTTC
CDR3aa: CASGLAGVGQYF

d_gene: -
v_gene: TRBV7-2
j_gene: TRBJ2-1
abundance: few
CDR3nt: TGTGCCAGCAGCCCCCGACGAGCCTACAATGAGCAGTTCTTC
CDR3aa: CASSPRRAYNEQFF

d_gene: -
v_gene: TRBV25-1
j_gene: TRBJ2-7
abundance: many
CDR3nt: TGTGCCAGCAGTGAATATCCCGGAGACGAGCAGTACTTC
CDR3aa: CASSEYPGDEQYF

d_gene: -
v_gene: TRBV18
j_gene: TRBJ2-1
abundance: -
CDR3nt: TGTGCCAGCTCACCACGGCAGGGAAAGGGTATAATGGAGCAGTTCTTC
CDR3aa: CASSPRQGKGIMEQFF

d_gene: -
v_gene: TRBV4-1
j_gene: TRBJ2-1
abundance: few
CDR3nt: TGCGCCAGCAGCCCGCTAGGGGCGGGACTCAATGAGCAGTTCTTC
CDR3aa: CASSPLGAGLNEQFF

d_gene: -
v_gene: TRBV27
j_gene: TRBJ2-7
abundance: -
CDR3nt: TGTGCCAGCAGTTTAAGAGCGGGTCGCTACGAGCAGTACTTC
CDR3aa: CASSLRAGRYEQYF

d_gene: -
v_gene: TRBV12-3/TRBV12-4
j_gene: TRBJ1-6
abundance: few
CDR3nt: TGTGCCAGCAGTTTAGCGCGGGCAGTCCCCCTTGGTTCTTCACCCCTCCACTTT
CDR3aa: CASSLARAVPLGSSPLHF

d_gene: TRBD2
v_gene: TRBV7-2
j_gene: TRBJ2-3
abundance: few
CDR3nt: TGTGCCAGCAGCTTAGGTTTAAAGGGACTAGCTTACACAGATACGCAGTATTTT
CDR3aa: CASSLGLKGLAYTDTQYF

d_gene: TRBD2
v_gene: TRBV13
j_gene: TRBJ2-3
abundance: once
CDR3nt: TGTGCCAGCAGAACAGCGGGGGGGCCGACAGATACGCAGTATTTT
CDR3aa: CASRTAGGPTDTQYF

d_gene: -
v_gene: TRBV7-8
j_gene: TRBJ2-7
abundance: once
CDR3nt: TGTGCCAGCAGCTTGTTGAGGGTGGACGAGCAGTACTTC
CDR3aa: CASSLLRVDEQYF

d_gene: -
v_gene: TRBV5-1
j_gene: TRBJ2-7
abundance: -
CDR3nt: TGCGCCAGCAGCCTTGACTGGAAATACGAGCAGTACTTC
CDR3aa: CASSLDWKYEQYF

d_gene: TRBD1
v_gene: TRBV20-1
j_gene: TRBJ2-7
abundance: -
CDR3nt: TGCAGTGCTAGTTCCCCGAGACAGGGGGCCTACGAGCAGTACTTC
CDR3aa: CSASSPRQGAYEQYF

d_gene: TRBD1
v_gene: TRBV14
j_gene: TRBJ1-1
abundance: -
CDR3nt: TGTGCCAGCAGCCAAAGACAGGGGACGAACACTGAAGCTTTCTTT
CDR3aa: CASSQRQGTNTEAFF

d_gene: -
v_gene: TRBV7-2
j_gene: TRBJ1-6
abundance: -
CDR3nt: TGTGCCAGCAGCTTAGGGGATTCGGCTAATTCACCCCTCCACTTT
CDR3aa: CASSLGDSANSPLHF

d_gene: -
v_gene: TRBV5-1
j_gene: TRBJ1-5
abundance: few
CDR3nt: TGCGCCAGCAGCCCTGCTCCTAATCAGCCCCAGCATTTT
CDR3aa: CASSPAPNQPQHF

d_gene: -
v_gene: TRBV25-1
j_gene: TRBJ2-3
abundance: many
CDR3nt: TGTGCCAGCAGTGAAGGGGACACAGATACGCAGTATTTT
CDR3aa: CASSEGDTDTQYF

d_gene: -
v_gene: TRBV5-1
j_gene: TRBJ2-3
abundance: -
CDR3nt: TGCGCCAGCAGCTTCGGGGCACCCACAGATACGCAGTATTTT
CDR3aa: CASSFGAPTDTQYF

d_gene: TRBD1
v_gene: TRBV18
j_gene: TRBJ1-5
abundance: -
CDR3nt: TGTGCCAGCTCACCACCCGGGACAGGGGGGAATCAGCCCCAGCATTTT
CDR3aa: CASSPPGTGGNQPQHF